The rows below give T cell receptor beta chains drawn from one sample of a study of breast tumors, draining lymph nodes, adjacent tissues. In TCRdb, the multiplex PCR reads were re-called with MiXCR into one record per CDR3 protein. Of roughly 220,000 distinct CDR3 sequences in the sample, under 35% were seen once. Specimen: axillary lymph node tissue. The source of these receptors is a female donor with breast cancer. Some clones in this sample may be carry-over from other donors' samples. Both conserved end residues are part of each CDR3. Each record gives: V gene, J gene, D gene, clone size, CDR3 protein, CDR3 DNA. D genes are given only for firm matches. Part of the rows lack a size; the others show once, few, many or a class for expanded clones.

V: TRBV15; J: TRBJ1-2; D: -; size: -; CDR3: CATSRDRANYGYTF; DNA: TGTGCCACCAGCAGAGATCGTGCTAACTATGGCTACACCTTC
V: TRBV25-1; J: TRBJ1-2; D: -; size: -; CDR3: CASSALLGVRGYTF; DNA: TGTGCCAGCAGTGCCTTACTAGGGGTGCGGGGCTACACCTTC
V: TRBV10-2; J: TRBJ2-1; D: -; size: -; CDR3: CASSHKGTYNEQFF; DNA: TGTGCCAGCAGTCATAAGGGGACCTACAATGAGCAGTTCTTC
V: TRBV30; J: TRBJ1-2; D: TRBD1; size: many; CDR3: CAWISLTGTVWGYTF; DNA: TGTGCCTGGATCTCCCTGACAGGGACGGTGTGGGGCTACACCTTC
V: TRBV24-1; J: TRBJ2-5; D: -; size: many; CDR3: CATSDSGQKQETQYF; DNA: TGTGCCACCAGTGATTCCGGGCAGAAACAAGAGACCCAGTACTTC
V: TRBV12-5; J: TRBJ2-5; D: -; size: many; CDR3: CASGTGMGPETQYF; DNA: TGTGCTAGTGGAACTGGTATGGGGCCAGAGACCCAGTACTTC
V: TRBV20-1; J: TRBJ1-1; D: -; size: -; CDR3: CSARDSLGEGAFF; DNA: TGCAGTGCTAGAGATTCCCTCGGGGAAGGCGCTTTCTTT
V: TRBV5-4; J: TRBJ1-2; D: -; size: -; CDR3: CASSLESVGYGYTF; DNA: TGTGCCAGCAGCTTGGAGTCCGTGGGCTATGGCTACACCTTC
V: TRBV7-8; J: TRBJ2-7; D: TRBD2; size: -; CDR3: CASSLVGGGSYEQYF; DNA: TGTGCCAGCAGCTTAGTGGGGGGGGGTTCCTACGAGCAGTACTTC
V: TRBV25-1; J: TRBJ1-1; D: -; size: -; CDR3: CASSEFFKAFF; DNA: TGTGCCAGCAGTGAATTTTTTAAAGCTTTCTTT
V: TRBV10-3; J: TRBJ1-1; D: -; size: -; CDR3: CAISESKGGGTEAFF; DNA: TGTGCCATCAGTGAGTCGAAGGGTGGGGGCACTGAAGCTTTCTTT
V: TRBV6-5; J: TRBJ1-2; D: -; size: many; CDR3: CASSYSTGGWGYGYTF; DNA: TGTGCCAGCAGTTACTCCACGGGGGGATGGGGATATGGCTACACCTTC
V: TRBV20-1; J: TRBJ1-5; D: -; size: many; CDR3: CSARAQVVDQPQHF; DNA: TGCAGTGCTAGGGCCCAGGTGGTGGATCAGCCCCAGCATTTT
V: TRBV6-2/TRBV6-3; J: TRBJ1-2; D: -; size: few; CDR3: CASSYSYLNYGYTF; DNA: TGTGCCAGCAGTTACAGTTATCTTAACTATGGCTACACCTTC
V: TRBV7-2; J: TRBJ1-6; D: TRBD1; size: many; CDR3: CASSGLRTGVNSPLHF; DNA: TGTGCCAGCAGCGGCCTTCGGACAGGGGTGAATTCACCCCTCCACTTT
V: TRBV7-8; J: TRBJ2-1; D: -; size: -; CDR3: CAWSVGGLSFGNEQFF; DNA: TGTGCCTGGAGTGTAGGAGGCCTTAGCTTTGGAAATGAGCAGTTCTTC
V: TRBV20-1; J: TRBJ1-2; D: -; size: many; CDR3: CSARDQAGPGYGYTF; DNA: TGCAGTGCTAGAGATCAGGCAGGGCCAGGGTATGGCTACACCTTC
V: TRBV6-1; J: TRBJ1-2; D: -; size: -; CDR3: CASSQEAVNYGYTF; DNA: TGTGCCAGCAGTCAAGAGGCAGTTAACTATGGCTACACCTTC
V: TRBV19; J: TRBJ2-6; D: -; size: -; CDR3: CASSTLSLGANVLTF; DNA: TGTGCCAGTAGCACACTTAGCCTAGGGGCCAACGTCCTGACTTTC
V: TRBV2; J: TRBJ2-7; D: -; size: -; CDR3: CASRKGTYEQYF; DNA: TGTGCCAGCAGAAAGGGTACGTACGAGCAGTACTTC
V: TRBV28; J: TRBJ1-6; D: -; size: -; CDR3: CASSLLPGPNNSPLHF; DNA: TGTGCCAGCAGTCTCCTACCGGGGCCAAATAATTCACCCCTCCACTTT
V: TRBV5-1; J: TRBJ1-5; D: TRBD1; size: -; CDR3: CASSLAGTGNQPQHF; DNA: TGCGCCAGCAGCTTGGCCGGGACAGGGAACCAGCCCCAGCATTTT
V: TRBV11-2; J: TRBJ1-6; D: -; size: -; CDR3: CTSSRDGNYNSPLHF; DNA: TGTACCAGCAGCCGTGACGGAAATTATAATTCACCCCTCCACTTT
V: TRBV5-4; J: TRBJ2-4; D: -; size: few; CDR3: CASSLEGRALAKNIQYF; DNA: TGTGCCAGCAGCTTGGAGGGCAGGGCTCTAGCCAAAAACATTCAGTACTTC
V: TRBV13; J: TRBJ1-5; D: -; size: many; CDR3: CASSLARGRNNQPQHF; DNA: TGTGCCAGCAGCTTAGCCCGGGGGAGGAACAATCAGCCCCAGCATTTT
V: TRBV20-1; J: TRBJ2-7; D: -; size: many; CDR3: CSASQTDTYEQYF; DNA: TGCAGTGCTAGTCAGACAGATACCTACGAGCAGTACTTC
V: TRBV2; J: TRBJ2-2; D: -; size: many; CDR3: CASSERPGSGELFF; DNA: TGTGCCAGCAGTGAACGACCCGGGTCCGGGGAGCTGTTTTTT
V: TRBV7-3; J: TRBJ2-1; D: -; size: many; CDR3: CASSASSGSGNEQFF; DNA: TGTGCCAGCAGCGCCTCCTCGGGGAGTGGCAATGAGCAGTTCTTC
V: TRBV24-1; J: TRBJ1-2; D: -; size: once; CDR3: CATRDYGYTF; DNA: TGTGCCACCAGGGATTATGGCTACACCTTC
V: TRBV2; J: TRBJ1-3; D: -; size: -; CDR3: CASSVAIPGSF; DNA: TGTGCCAGCAGTGTAGCTATTCCGGGCTCCTTT
V: TRBV30; J: TRBJ1-2; D: -; size: many; CDR3: CAWSIGGLSGYTF; DNA: TGTGCCTGGAGTATAGGAGGGCTTAGTGGCTACACCTTC
V: TRBV13; J: TRBJ2-2; D: TRBD2; size: few; CDR3: CASSKRLAGASGTGELFF; DNA: TGTGCCAGCAGCAAAAGACTAGCGGGGGCCTCGGGCACCGGGGAGCTGTTTTTT
V: TRBV20-1; J: TRBJ2-1; D: -; size: -; CDR3: CNASILPRGYNEQFF; DNA: TGCAATGCATCGATTTTGCCGAGAGGGTACAATGAGCAGTTCTTC
V: TRBV7-9; J: TRBJ1-2; D: TRBD1; size: -; CDR3: CASSSGQGVTYGYPF; DNA: TGTGCCAGCAGCTCTGGACAGGGGGTTACTTATGGCTACCCCTTC
V: TRBV5-1; J: TRBJ2-5; D: -; size: many; CDR3: CASSLNNAQLETQYF; DNA: TGCGCCAGCAGCTTGAATAACGCCCAACTCGAGACCCAGTACTTC
V: TRBV10-3; J: TRBJ2-5; D: -; size: -; CDR3: CAISPDNQPQYF; DNA: TGTGCCATCTCCCCGGACAATCAGCCCCAGTACTTC
V: TRBV7-6; J: TRBJ1-4; D: -; size: -; CDR3: CASSLGWSSYNEKLFF; DNA: TGTGCCAGCAGCTTAGGGTGGAGCTCCTACAATGAAAAACTGTTTTTT
V: TRBV7-2; J: TRBJ2-3; D: TRBD1; size: -; CDR3: CASSLPGTGRDTQYF; DNA: TGTGCCAGCAGCCTCCCCGGGACAGGGCGGGATACGCAGTATTTT
V: TRBV3-1; J: TRBJ2-7; D: TRBD2; size: -; CDR3: CASSQTGTSELPQYF; DNA: TGTGCCAGCAGCCAGACCGGGACTAGCGAGCTACCGCAGTACTTC
V: TRBV27; J: TRBJ2-7; D: TRBD1; size: few; CDR3: CASSFDREDEQYF; DNA: TGTGCCAGCAGTTTTGACAGGGAAGACGAGCAGTACTTC
V: TRBV4-2; J: TRBJ2-3; D: TRBD1; size: -; CDR3: CASSLYRGRSTDTQYF; DNA: TGTGCCAGCAGCCTTTACAGGGGGAGAAGCACAGATACGCAGTATTTT
V: TRBV5-8; J: TRBJ1-4; D: -; size: many; CDR3: CASSLGHQQGNEKLFF; DNA: TGTGCCAGCAGCTTGGGTCACCAGCAGGGTAATGAAAAACTGTTTTTT
V: TRBV2; J: TRBJ2-5; D: TRBD1; size: -; CDR3: CAGGGENRGPETQYF; DNA: TGTGCGGGGGGCGGGGAGAACAGGGGGCCTGAGACCCAGTACTTC
V: TRBV20-1; J: TRBJ1-2; D: TRBD1; size: many; CDR3: CSAPDRDYGYTF; DNA: TGCAGTGCTCCGGACAGGGACTATGGCTACACCTTC
V: TRBV10-3; J: TRBJ1-5; D: TRBD1; size: -; CDR3: CAISRTGNQPQHF; DNA: TGTGCCATCAGTAGGACAGGGAATCAGCCCCAGCATTTT
V: TRBV10-2; J: TRBJ1-4; D: -; size: many; CDR3: CASGGGEGEGKLFF; DNA: TGCGCCAGCGGGGGAGGAGAAGGCGAGGGAAAACTGTTTTTT
V: TRBV20-1; J: TRBJ2-1; D: -; size: many; CDR3: CSARDVYRVHEQFF; DNA: TGCAGTGCTAGAGATGTTTACAGGGTGCATGAGCAGTTCTTC
V: TRBV20-1; J: TRBJ1-1; D: -; size: -; CDR3: CSATGLGTEAFF; DNA: TGCAGTGCTACCGGTCTGGGGACTGAAGCTTTCTTT
V: TRBV12-3/TRBV12-4; J: TRBJ2-1; D: -; size: many; CDR3: CASSLAGQFF; DNA: TGTGCCAGCAGCCTCGCGGGGCAGTTCTTC
V: TRBV19; J: TRBJ2-3; D: TRBD2; size: many; CDR3: CASSGRDGAATDTQYF; DNA: TGTGCCAGTAGTGGGAGGGATGGGGCAGCGACAGATACGCAGTATTTT
V: TRBV5-1; J: TRBJ1-4; D: -; size: many; CDR3: CASSLAGALTTNEKLFF; DNA: TGCGCCAGCAGCTTGGCCGGAGCGCTTACAACTAATGAAAAACTGTTTTTT
V: TRBV19; J: TRBJ2-3; D: -; size: -; CDR3: CASSILQADTQYF; DNA: TGTGCCAGTAGTATCCTGCAAGCAGATACGCAGTATTTT
V: TRBV12-5; J: TRBJ2-5; D: TRBD1; size: many; CDR3: CASGLGQTGGETQYF; DNA: TGTGCTAGTGGTTTGGGGCAGACAGGGGGTGAGACCCAGTACTTC
V: TRBV7-9; J: TRBJ1-5; D: -; size: many; CDR3: CASSLAGGRGRNQPQHF; DNA: TGTGCCAGCAGCTTAGCGGGCGGGAGAGGTAGGAATCAGCCCCAGCATTTT
V: TRBV7-2; J: TRBJ2-3; D: -; size: many; CDR3: CASSFNRGTQYF; DNA: TGTGCCAGCAGCTTTAACCGCGGTACGCAGTATTTT
V: TRBV24-1; J: TRBJ1-6; D: -; size: many; CDR3: CATSDLSGLNSPLHF; DNA: TGTGCCACCAGTGATTTATCGGGGTTAAATTCACCCCTCCACTTT